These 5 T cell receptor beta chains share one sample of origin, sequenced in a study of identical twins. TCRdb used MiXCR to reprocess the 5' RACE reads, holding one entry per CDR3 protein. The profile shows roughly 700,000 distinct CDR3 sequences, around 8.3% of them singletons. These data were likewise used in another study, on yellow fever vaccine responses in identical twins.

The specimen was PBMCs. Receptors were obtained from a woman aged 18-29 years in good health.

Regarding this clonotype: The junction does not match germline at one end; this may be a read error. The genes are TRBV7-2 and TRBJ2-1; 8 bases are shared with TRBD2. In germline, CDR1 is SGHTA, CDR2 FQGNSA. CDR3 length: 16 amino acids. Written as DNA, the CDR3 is TGTGCCAGCAGCTTAGTTGCGGGAGGTTCCTTCAATGAGCAGTTCTTC. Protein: CASSLVAGGSFNEQFF.

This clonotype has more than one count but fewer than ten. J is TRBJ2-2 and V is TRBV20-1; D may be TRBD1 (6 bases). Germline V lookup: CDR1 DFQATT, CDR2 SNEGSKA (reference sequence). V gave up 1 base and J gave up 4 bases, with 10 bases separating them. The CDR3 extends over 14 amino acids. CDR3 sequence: CSARVLGATGELFF. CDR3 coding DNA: TGCAGTGCTAGAGTGCTGGGGGCCACCGGGGAGCTGTTTTTT.

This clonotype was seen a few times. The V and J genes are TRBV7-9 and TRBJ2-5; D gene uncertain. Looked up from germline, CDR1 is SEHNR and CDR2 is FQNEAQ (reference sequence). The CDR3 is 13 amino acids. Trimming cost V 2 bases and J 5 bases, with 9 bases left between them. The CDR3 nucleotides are TGTGCCAGCAGCTTACTAGACACGGAGACCCAGTACTTC. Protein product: CASSLLDTETQYF. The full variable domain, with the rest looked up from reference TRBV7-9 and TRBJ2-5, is DTGVSQNPRHKITKRGQNVTFRCDPISEHNRLYWYRQTLGQGPEFLTYFQNEAQLEKSRLLSDRFSAERPKGSFSTLEIQRTEQGDSAMYLCASSLLDTETQYFGPGTRLLVL.

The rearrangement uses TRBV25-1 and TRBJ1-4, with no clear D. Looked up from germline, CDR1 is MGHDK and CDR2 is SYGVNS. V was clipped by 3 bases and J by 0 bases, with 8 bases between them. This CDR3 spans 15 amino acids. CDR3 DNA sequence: TGTGCCAGCAGTGACCCCCTCGCAACTAATGAAAAACTGTTTTTT. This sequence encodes CASSDPLATNEKLFF.

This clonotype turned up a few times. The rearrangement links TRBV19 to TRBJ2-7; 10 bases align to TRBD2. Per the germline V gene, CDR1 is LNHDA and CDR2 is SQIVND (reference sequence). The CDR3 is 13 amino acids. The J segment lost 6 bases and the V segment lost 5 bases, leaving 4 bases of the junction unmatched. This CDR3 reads CASSVLAGFEQYF. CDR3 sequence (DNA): TGTGCCAGTAGTGTACTAGCGGGATTCGAGCAGTACTTC. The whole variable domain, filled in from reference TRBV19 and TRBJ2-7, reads DGGITQSPKYLFRKEGQNVTLSCEQNLNHDAMYWYRQDPGQGLRLIYYSQIVNDFQKGDIAEGYSVSREKKESFPLTVTSAQKNPTAFYLCASSVLAGFEQYFGPGTRLTVT.